The T cell receptor beta chain under discussion was sequenced for a study of Ad26.COV2.S vaccination and SARS-CoV-2 variants. As to treatment: about 20 received Ad26.COV2.S at low or high dose, single or two shots; several received placebo; per-sample allocation not given. Repertoires come from day 63 after the first vaccine or placebo injection. Data came from immunoSEQ multiplex PCR; TCRdb stores just in-frame clones and leaves some out. Here the sample spans under 500,000 clones, approximately 90% being singletons. The germline gives CDR1 MNHEY, CDR2 SVGAGI. Trimming cost V 6 bases and J 5 bases, with 4 bases left between them. This CDR3 is 10 amino acids long.

The chain recombines TRBV6-5 with TRBJ2-5; D not certain. This sequence was found in a person aged 18-60 years who received the Ad26.COV2.S COVID-19 vaccine or a placebo. The specimen was peripheral blood, collected in a trial of Ad26.COV2.S vaccine versus placebo. The CDR3 nucleotides read TGTGCCAGCAGGGCGGAGACCCAGTACTTC. The encoded protein is CASRAETQYF.